This T cell receptor beta chain was identified in a study of T-cell reconstitution after alpha-beta-depleted transplantation in children. It was with unique molecular identifiers that the TCRbeta library was prepared. Using its own MiXCR run on the PCR reads, TCRdb lists one record per CDR3 protein. The sample records about 200,000 distinct CDR3 sequences, 17% being singletons. Trimming removed 3 bases from V and 2 bases from J, with 8 bases in between. The CDR3 is 13 residues long. The germline CDR1 and CDR2 sequences are LNHDA and SQIVND (reference sequence). The chain joins TRBV19 to TRBJ2-7, with D possibly matching TRBD1 (6 bases). This receptor was obtained from a male patient under 10 years old who had a stem cell transplant for acute lymphoblastic leukemia, so the T cells may come from the graft donor. Sample: PBMCs, mostly from graft donor cells, taken 360 days after TCRalphabeta/CD19-depleted stem cell transplant. For the CDR3, the DNA is TGTGCCAGTAGTATCACAGGGACCTACGAGCAGTACTTC. Translated: CASSITGTYEQYF.